This is a list of T cell receptor beta chains from one sample in a study of OX40 agonist ivuxolimab in advanced cancers. The method was immunoSEQ multiplex PCR; TCRdb's version includes in-frame clones alone and lacks a portion of them. Among 60,000 to 70,000 clones listed, 83% were seen once. The sample in question was CD4+ or CD8+ T cells sorted from blood, obtained in a trial of the OX40 agonist ivuxolimab. The receptors were sampled from an adult with an advanced solid tumor such as melanoma, head and neck, liver or kidney cancer. Each CDR3 is given without its conserved first and last residue. The order of the fields is V gene, CDR3 length, J gene, CDR3 protein.

>TRBV6-5|14|TRBJ1-2
ASSYSILGANYGYT
>TRBV11-3|12|TRBJ2-1
ASSYDRPYNEQF
>TRBV2|13|TRBJ2-7
ASSERFLKSYEQY
>TRBV18|14|TRBJ1-5
ASSLSRGQGNQPQH
>TRBV7-7|11|TRBJ2-1
ASSQESTNEQF
>TRBV18|10|TRBJ2-1
ASSEGLNEQF
>TRBV19|11|TRBJ1-1
ASSISGNTEAF
>TRBV2|12|TRBJ1-6
ASSVTGGNSPLH
>TRBV11-2|13|TRBJ1-1
ASSLNQGAGTEAF
>TRBV11-3|11|TRBJ2-2
ASRRTGTGELF
>TRBV14|13|TRBJ2-1
ASSQDGTSGNEQF
>TRBV19|13|TRBJ1-1
ASKGRGDQNTEAF
>TRBV7-3|14|TRBJ2-6
ASSLAGGIGANVLT
>TRBV28|11|TRBJ2-5
ASSFVAGETQY
>TRBV18|12|TRBJ2-7
ASSPQDRVGEQY
>TRBV16|13|TRBJ2-2
ASSQSNPNTGELF
>TRBV11-2|12|TRBJ2-2
ASSLEINTGELF
>TRBV7-2|13|TRBJ2-3
ASSYLGGSTDTQY
>TRBV19|13|TRBJ1-4
ASSITPGVDEKLF
>TRBV10-3|13|TRBJ1-1
AISEPSGQNTEAF
>TRBV19|12|TRBJ1-2
ASRERRSVYGYT
>TRBV27|13|TRBJ2-2
ASSSTGRNTGELF
>TRBV19|11|TRBJ2-7
ASSWDRGDEQY
>TRBV14|12|TRBJ2-5
ASSAPTGWETQY
>TRBV19|13|TRBJ1-5
ASSMTGGRGQPQH
>TRBV2|13|TRBJ2-2
ASSQTSANTGELF
>TRBV9|17|TRBJ2-6
ASSASGQSQNSGANVLT
>TRBV5-4|14|TRBJ2-3
ASSPVRRGGGDTQY
>TRBV11-2|14|TRBJ2-5
ASSFRADPPRETQY
>TRBV10-1|13|TRBJ2-5
ASSKGGVSQETQY
>TRBV7-2|12|TRBJ2-2
ASLGPRLAGELF
>TRBV28|14|TRBJ2-2
ASSFLGVLDTGELF
>TRBV10-3|14|TRBJ2-6
AISPGGFGGANVLT